This entry lists 21 T cell receptor beta chains sequenced from one sample in a study of naive and memory T cell subsets. Both TRBC1 and TRBC2 were covered by a beta constant-region primer of two equimolar oligonucleotides. TCRdb independently ran MiXCR on the UMI-ligation and nested PCR reads; one entry per CDR3 protein. The data contain approximately 140,000 distinct CDR3 sequences, around 15% of them seen just once; the ten biggest clones take up 0.14% to 0.15%. The source material was naive CD4+ T cells from blood. These receptors came from a human donor in good health.

V and J are TRBV28 and TRBJ2-2; D is unclear. Trimming cost V 4 bases and J 8 bases, with 11 bases left between them. CDR1 is MDHEN, CDR2 SYDVKM, per germline. The CDR3 loop spans 13 amino acids. CDR3 amino acids: CASSSRLPGELFF. The CDR3 region has the DNA TGTGCCAGCAGTTCCCGGTTACCGGGGGAGCTGTTTTTT.

This clonotype occurred many times. The rearrangement uses TRBV29-1 and TRBJ2-7; D might be TRBD1 or TRBD2, each matching 6 bases. The CDR3 runs 12 residues. Looked up from germline, CDR1 is SQVTM and CDR2 is ANQGSEA. Trimming removed 1 base at V and 6 bases at J, with 10 bases between. In DNA form, the CDR3 reads TGCAGCGTTGAAGTGAAGGGGGGCGAGCAGTACTTC. Encoded protein: CSVEVKGGEQYF.

This clonotype was found a few times. The CDR3 loop reads CSVEGLADNEQFF. The CDR3 nucleotides read TGCAGCGTTGAGGGACTAGCGGACAATGAGCAGTTCTTC. This chain connects TRBV29-1 to TRBJ2-1, with 11 bases matching TRBD2. V was pared by 3 bases and J by 5 bases, with 0 bases of the junction left unmatched. Germline loops: CDR1 SQVTM, CDR2 ANQGSEA. There are 13 residues in the CDR3.

This clonotype has only one observation. The V and J genes are TRBV5-1 and TRBJ2-1, with a weak D call TRBD2 (7 bases). V shed 2 bases and J shed 5 bases, with 14 bases lying between them. The CDR3 has 15 residues. Per germline, CDR1 SGHRS and CDR2 YFSETQ. This CDR3 is CASSLEGGTNNEQFF. For the CDR3, the DNA is TGCGCCAGCAGCTTAGAGGGGGGGACCAACAATGAGCAGTTCTTC.

This clonotype showed up just a few times. V usage is TRBV20-1 and J usage is TRBJ2-1, with 7 bases lining up with TRBD1. The length of the CDR3 is 11 residues. The trim removed 6 bases at V and 10 bases at J, leaving 6 bases unmatched. CDR1 is DFQATT, CDR2 SNEGSKA, per germline (reference sequence). The CDR3 nucleotides read TGCAGTGCCTCAGGGGGTGGGGAGCAGTTCTTC. Translated: CSASGGGEQFF.

The genes are TRBV12-3 or TRBV12-4 and TRBJ2-7; TRBD2 aligns across 7 bases. This CDR3 is 18 amino acids long. Trimming cost V 3 bases and J 2 bases; bases outside gene matches: 16. The CDR3 is CASSFGTKGSFVPYEQYF. For the CDR3, the DNA is TGTGCCAGCAGTTTCGGGACTAAGGGGTCCTTTGTCCCCTACGAGCAGTACTTC.

The chain combines TRBV20-1 with TRBJ2-5; the D call may be TRBD1 or TRBD2 (5 bases each). The V end lost 4 bases, the J end lost 5 bases, and 17 bases lay between the germline ends. This CDR3 has 14 amino acids. Germline-derived CDR1 and CDR2 are DFQATT and SNEGSKA (reference sequence). This CDR3 reads CSATPGTIGETQYF. As DNA, the CDR3 is TGCAGTGCTACGCCCGGGACGATCGGCGAGACCCAGTACTTC.

This chain connects TRBV20-1 to TRBJ1-1; unclear D gene. Germline CDR1 is DFQATT and CDR2 is SNEGSKA (reference sequence). CDR3 length: 13 residues. Deletions cut 3 bases from V and 5 bases from J, with 13 bases between. The CDR3 region has the DNA TGCAGTGCTAGTGGCGAAGTTTGGACTGAAGCTTTCTTT. This sequence encodes CSASGEVWTEAFF.

In this sample, this clonotype turned up many times. The chain is built from TRBV20-1 and TRBJ2-1; 9 bases are a match to TRBD2. Trimming removed 5 bases from V and 11 bases from J; junction bases left unmatched: 19. Per germline, CDR1 DFQATT and CDR2 SNEGSKA (reference sequence). The length of the CDR3 is 16 residues. CDR3 in amino acids: CSAPWPGLASIYQQFF. DNA for the CDR3: TGCAGTGCTCCATGGCCGGGACTAGCCAGTATATATCAGCAGTTCTTC.

This clonotype showed up just a few times. The chain carries TRBV28 and TRBJ2-7; 8 positions match TRBD2. This CDR3 has 15 amino acids. Germline CDR1 is MDHEN and CDR2 is SYDVKM. Unmatched junction bases numbered 11, after V lost 3 bases and J lost 7 bases. CDR3 region: CASSFAGGPFEEQYF. The DNA for the CDR3 is TGTGCCAGCAGTTTTGCGGGAGGTCCCTTCGAGGAGCAGTACTTC.

This clonotype was counted a few times. V and J are TRBV5-1 and TRBJ2-3; 11 bases align to TRBD2. The CDR3 loop spans 16 amino acids. Germline values: CDR1 SGHRS, CDR2 YFSETQ. The ends lost 4 bases at V and 1 base at J; junction bases unmatched: 5. CDR3 DNA: TGCGCCAGCAGCAAACCGGGACTAGCGGGCACAGATACGCAGTATTTT. Protein: CASSKPGLAGTDTQYF.

This clonotype was seen only a few times. The chain uses TRBV7-9 and TRBJ1-1; D is undetermined. The germline V and J ends were trimmed by 2 bases and 6 bases, with 4 bases remaining between them. CDR1 is SEHNR, CDR2 FQNEAQ, per germline (reference sequence). The length of the CDR3 is 11 residues. The CDR3 is CASSLLPEAFF. The CDR3 DNA is TGTGCCAGCAGCTTACTCCCTGAAGCTTTCTTT.

The chain joins TRBV27 to TRBJ1-1; 7 bases agree with TRBD1. V lost 7 bases to trimming and J lost 3 bases; unmatched junction nucleotides: 14. The germline CDR1 and CDR2 sequences are MNHEY and SMNVEV (reference sequence). CDR3 length: 16 amino acids. Here the CDR3 reads CASTKVGLGGHTEAFF. The CDR3 region has the DNA TGTGCCAGCACTAAGGTTGGATTAGGGGGCCACACTGAAGCTTTCTTT.

This clonotype was observed many times. V gene TRBV24-1 combines with J gene TRBJ2-1; D ambiguous. The CDR3 has 11 residues. V was pared by 5 bases and J by 15 bases, with 13 bases between. The germline CDR1 and CDR2 sequences are KGHDR and SFDVKD. The CDR3 protein is CATSGSAGWFF. In DNA form, the CDR3 reads TGTGCCACCAGTGGGTCGGCCGGGTGGTTCTTC.

This chain connects TRBV4-1 to TRBJ2-1, with TRBD1 as a possible D gene (5 bases). Trimming shortened V by 3 bases and J by 5 bases, and 11 bases separated the two germline ends. The germline V gene has CDR1 MGHRA and CDR2 YSYEKL. This CDR3 comprises 14 residues. Written as DNA, the CDR3 is TGCGCCAGCAGCCACCAGGGCCAGAACAATGAGCAGTTCTTC. It is translated as CASSHQGQNNEQFF.

This chain joins TRBV29-1 and TRBJ2-7; D is tentatively TRBD1 or TRBD2 (5 bases each). The CDR3 consists of 15 residues. Per germline, CDR1 SQVTM and CDR2 ANQGSEA. V lost 7 bases and J 0 bases, leaving 19 bases between the germline ends. The CDR3 loop is CSASGRGEPSYEQYF. CDR3 DNA: TGCAGCGCATCGGGACGGGGCGAGCCCTCCTACGAGCAGTACTTC.

The table lists this clonotype with many counts. The chain couples TRBV20-1 to TRBJ2-5, with 13 bases matching TRBD2. Looked up from germline, CDR1 is DFQATT and CDR2 is SNEGSKA (reference sequence). The CDR3 runs 13 residues. CDR3 in amino acids: CSGGTSGKETQYF. The CDR3 DNA follows: TGCAGCGGTGGGACTAGCGGGAAAGAGACCCAGTACTTC.

This chain uses TRBV5-5 with TRBJ2-7; 8 bases are a match to TRBD2. Germline-derived CDR1 and CDR2 are SGHKS and YYEKEE (reference sequence). The length of the CDR3 is 16 residues. The V segment lost 1 base and the J segment 2 bases; nucleotides outside the gene matches: 8. The CDR3 protein is CASSLSRLAGAYEQYF. As DNA, the CDR3 is TGTGCCAGCAGCTTGAGCAGGCTAGCGGGTGCCTACGAGCAGTACTTC.

A few counts support this clonotype. V gene TRBV20-1 combines with J gene TRBJ2-5; D is ambiguous. CDR3 length: 10 residues. Germline loops: CDR1 DFQATT, CDR2 SNEGSKA (reference sequence). Trimming took 7 bases from V and 5 from J, leaving 8 bases between them. The CDR3 loop is CSVGWETQYF. DNA of the CDR3: TGCAGTGTCGGATGGGAGACCCAGTACTTC.

This clonotype turned up a few times. The V and J genes are TRBV11-2 and TRBJ2-1, with 9 nucleotides matching TRBD2. This CDR3 has 13 amino acids. J gave up 7 bases and V 5 bases, and 3 bases lay outside the gene matches. Germline-derived CDR1 and CDR2 are SGHAT and FQNNGV. Written as DNA, the CDR3 is TGTGCCAGCAGCCGGGGACTAGCTAATGAGCAGTTCTTC. It translates to CASSRGLANEQFF.

The chain has TRBV6-1 and TRBJ1-6; unclear D gene. This CDR3 is built from 18 residues. The germline V gene encodes CDR1 MNHNS and CDR2 SASEGT. Trimming stripped 1 base from V and 8 bases from J, with 21 bases between. The CDR3 DNA reads as TGTGCCAGCAGTGAAGGGGGATGGGCCCACCGACTTGATTCACCCCTCCACTTT. Its translation is CASSEGGWAHRLDSPLHF.